This record covers a single T cell receptor beta chain. Measured with immunoSEQ multiplex PCR; TCRdb has only the in-frame clones, and not every one. The sample has 100,000 to 150,000 clones, 89% seen once. This entry belongs to a study of cytomegalovirus exposure and HLA in healthy donors. The germline V gene has CDR1 SNHLY and CDR2 FYNNEI. The CDR3 extends over 15 amino acids. V lost 2 bases and J 6 bases, leaving 13 bases between the germline ends. The sequence was obtained from a woman aged 18-29 years in good health and CMV-seronegative. This chain links TRBV2 with TRBJ1-4, with D possibly being TRBD1 (5 bases). Sequenced: PBMCs. The CDR3 reads CASSERSGLHEKLFF. The DNA of the CDR3 is TGTGCCAGCAGTGAAAGATCAGGGTTACATGAAAAACTGTTTTTT.